The clone carrying this T cell receptor (beta chain) was counted between two and nine times. The antigen remains undetermined. Using immunoSEQ multiplex PCR, the repertoire was profiled, and TCRdb retains in-frame clones only, with some absent. There are approximately 32,000 clones in the sample; more than 65% occur only once, and about 18% lies in the top ten. These data come from a study of T cells in localized non-small cell lung cancer. V lost 6 bases and J 4 bases, leaving 10 bases between the germline ends. The germline V gene encodes CDR1 WNHNN and CDR2 SYGVQD (reference sequence). The CDR3 is 13 residues long. General observations from the study: Compared with tumor, uninvolved adjacent lung displayed greater T cell clonality, ranking highest overall. The appearance of a median 57 of the top 100 tumor clones was seen in adjacent lung. Longer overall survival associated with higher blood T cell density; shorter survival with higher adjacent-lung clonality.

The sequenced sample was peripheral blood, obtained before any cancer treatment. This TCR was recovered from a male donor older than 55 with stage III squamous cell lung carcinoma. The rearrangement uses TRBV10-1 and TRBJ2-1; TRBD1 is a possible D gene (5 bases). The CDR3 protein is CASRGDFYNEQFF. CDR3 DNA: TGCGCCAGCAGAGGGGATTTTTACAATGAGCAGTTCTTC.